This TCR beta chain was captured by sequencing in a study of blood T cell repertoires in COVID-19. This table comes from immunoSEQ multiplex PCR, and its TCRdb copy is limited to in-frame clones, with some not included. The sample shows over 150,000 clones, roughly four fifths of them seen only once. A single count supports this clone. The length of the CDR3 is 19 residues. Germline-derived CDR1 and CDR2 are SGHAT and FQNNGV. V trimming: 0 bases; J trimming: 7 bases; junction bases outside the gene matches: 12. The chain carries TRBV11-2 and TRBJ2-2; 12 bases fit TRBD2. The sequence was obtained from a woman aged 70-85 years with COVID-19, enrolled during active disease. The sequencing sample was made of peripheral blood. The CDR3 bases are TGTGCCAGCAGCTTAGAACGGCGGACTAGCGGGACCCGGGGCGGGGAGCTGTTTTTT. It translates to CASSLERRTSGTRGGELFF.